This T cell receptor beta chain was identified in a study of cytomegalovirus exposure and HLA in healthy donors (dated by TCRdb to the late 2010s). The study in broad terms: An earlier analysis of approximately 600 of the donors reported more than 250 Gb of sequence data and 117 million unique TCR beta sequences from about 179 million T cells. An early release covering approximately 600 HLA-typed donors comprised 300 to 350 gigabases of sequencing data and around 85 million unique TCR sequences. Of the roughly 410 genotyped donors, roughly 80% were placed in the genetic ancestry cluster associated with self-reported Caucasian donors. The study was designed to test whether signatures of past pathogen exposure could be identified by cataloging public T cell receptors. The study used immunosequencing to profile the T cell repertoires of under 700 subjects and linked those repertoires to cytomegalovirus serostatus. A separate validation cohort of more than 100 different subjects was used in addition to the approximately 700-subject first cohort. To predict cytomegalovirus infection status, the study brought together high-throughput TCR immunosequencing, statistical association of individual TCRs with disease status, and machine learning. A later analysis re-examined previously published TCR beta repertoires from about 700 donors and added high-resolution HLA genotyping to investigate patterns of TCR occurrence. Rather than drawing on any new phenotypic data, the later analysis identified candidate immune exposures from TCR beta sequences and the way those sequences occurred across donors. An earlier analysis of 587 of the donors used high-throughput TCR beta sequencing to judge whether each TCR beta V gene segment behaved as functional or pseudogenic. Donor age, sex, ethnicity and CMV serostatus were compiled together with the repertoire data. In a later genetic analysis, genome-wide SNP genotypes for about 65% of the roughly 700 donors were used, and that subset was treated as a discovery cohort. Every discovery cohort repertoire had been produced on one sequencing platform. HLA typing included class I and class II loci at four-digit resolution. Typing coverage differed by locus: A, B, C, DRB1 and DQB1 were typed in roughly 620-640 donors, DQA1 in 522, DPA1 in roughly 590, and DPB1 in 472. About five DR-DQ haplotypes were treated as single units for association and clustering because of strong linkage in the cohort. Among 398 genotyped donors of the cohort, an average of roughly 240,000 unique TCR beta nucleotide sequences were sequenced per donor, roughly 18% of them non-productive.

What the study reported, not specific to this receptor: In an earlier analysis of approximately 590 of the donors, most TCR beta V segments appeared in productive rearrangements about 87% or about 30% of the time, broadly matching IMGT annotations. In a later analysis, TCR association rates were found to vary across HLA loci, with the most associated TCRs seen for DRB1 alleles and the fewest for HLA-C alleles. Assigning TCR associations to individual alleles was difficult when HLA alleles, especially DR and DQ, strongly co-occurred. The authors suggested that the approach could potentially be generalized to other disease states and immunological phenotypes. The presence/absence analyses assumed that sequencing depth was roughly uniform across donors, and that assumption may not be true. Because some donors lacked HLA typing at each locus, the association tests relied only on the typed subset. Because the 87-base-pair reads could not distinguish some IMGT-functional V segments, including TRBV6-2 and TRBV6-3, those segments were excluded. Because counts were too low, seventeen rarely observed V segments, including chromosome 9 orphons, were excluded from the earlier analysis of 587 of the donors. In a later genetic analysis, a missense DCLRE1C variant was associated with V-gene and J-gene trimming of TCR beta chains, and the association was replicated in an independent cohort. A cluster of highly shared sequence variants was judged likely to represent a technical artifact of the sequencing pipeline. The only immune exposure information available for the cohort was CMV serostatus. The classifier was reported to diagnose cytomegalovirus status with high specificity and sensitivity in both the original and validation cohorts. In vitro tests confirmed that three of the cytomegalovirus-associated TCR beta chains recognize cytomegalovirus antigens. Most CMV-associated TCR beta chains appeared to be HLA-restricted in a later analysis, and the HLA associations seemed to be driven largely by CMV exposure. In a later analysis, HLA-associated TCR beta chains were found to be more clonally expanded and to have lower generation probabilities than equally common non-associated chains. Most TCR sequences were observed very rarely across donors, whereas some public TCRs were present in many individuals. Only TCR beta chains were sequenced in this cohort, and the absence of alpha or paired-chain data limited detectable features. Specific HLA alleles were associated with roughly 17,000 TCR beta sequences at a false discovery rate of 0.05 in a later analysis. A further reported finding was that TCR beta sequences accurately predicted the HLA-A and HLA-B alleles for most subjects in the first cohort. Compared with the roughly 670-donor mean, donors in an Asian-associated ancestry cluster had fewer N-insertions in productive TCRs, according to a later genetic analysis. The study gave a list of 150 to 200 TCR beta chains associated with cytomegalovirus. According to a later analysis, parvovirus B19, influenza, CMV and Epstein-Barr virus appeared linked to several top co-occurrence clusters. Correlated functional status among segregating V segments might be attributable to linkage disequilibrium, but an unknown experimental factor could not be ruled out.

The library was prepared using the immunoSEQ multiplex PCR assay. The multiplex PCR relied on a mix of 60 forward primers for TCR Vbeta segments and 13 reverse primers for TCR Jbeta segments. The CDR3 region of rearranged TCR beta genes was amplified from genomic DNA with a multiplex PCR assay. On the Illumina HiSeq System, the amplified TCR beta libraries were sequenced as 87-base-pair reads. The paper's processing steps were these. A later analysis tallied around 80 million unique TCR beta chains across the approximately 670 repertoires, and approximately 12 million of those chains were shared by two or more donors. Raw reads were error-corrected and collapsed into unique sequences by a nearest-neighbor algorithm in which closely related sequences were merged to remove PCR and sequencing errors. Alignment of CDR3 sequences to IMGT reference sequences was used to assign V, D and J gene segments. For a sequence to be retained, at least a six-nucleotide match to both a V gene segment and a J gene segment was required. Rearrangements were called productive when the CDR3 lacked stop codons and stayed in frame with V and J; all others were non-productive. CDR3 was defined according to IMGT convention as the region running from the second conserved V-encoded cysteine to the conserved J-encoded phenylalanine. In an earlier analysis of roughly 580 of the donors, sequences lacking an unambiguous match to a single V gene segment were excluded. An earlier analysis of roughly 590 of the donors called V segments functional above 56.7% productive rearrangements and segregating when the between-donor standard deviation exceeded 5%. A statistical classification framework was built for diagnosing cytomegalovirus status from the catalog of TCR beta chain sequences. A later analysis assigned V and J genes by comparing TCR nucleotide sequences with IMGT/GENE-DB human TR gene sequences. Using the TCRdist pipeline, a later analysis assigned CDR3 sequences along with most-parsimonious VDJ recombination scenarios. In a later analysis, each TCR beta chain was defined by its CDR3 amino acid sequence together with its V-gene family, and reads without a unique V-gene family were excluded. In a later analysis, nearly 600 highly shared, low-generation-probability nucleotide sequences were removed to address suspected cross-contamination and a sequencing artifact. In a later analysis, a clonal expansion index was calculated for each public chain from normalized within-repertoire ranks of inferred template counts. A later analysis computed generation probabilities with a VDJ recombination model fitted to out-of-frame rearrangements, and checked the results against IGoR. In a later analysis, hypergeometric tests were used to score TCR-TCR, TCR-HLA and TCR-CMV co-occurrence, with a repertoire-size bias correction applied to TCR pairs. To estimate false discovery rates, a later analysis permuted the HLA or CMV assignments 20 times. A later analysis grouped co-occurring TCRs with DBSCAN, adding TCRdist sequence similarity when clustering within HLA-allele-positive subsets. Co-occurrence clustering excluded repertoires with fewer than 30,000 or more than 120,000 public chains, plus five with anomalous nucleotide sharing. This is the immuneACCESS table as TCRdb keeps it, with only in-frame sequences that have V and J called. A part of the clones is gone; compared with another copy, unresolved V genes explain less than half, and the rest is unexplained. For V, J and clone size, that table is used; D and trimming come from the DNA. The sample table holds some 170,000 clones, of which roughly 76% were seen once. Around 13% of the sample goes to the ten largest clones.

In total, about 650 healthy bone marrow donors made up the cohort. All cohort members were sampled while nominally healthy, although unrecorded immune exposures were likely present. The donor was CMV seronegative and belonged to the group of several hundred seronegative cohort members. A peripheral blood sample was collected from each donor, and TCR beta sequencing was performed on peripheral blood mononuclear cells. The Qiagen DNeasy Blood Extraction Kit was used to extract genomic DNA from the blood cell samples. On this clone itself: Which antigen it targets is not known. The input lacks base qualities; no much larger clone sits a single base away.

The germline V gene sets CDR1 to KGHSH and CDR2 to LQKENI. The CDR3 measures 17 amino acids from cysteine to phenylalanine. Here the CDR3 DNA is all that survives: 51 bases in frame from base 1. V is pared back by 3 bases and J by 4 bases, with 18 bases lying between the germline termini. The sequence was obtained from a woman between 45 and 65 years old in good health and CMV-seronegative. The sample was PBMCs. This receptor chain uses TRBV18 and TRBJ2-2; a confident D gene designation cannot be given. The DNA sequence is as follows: TGTGCCAGCTCACCCTCGCATGCGGCTAGGAGCACCGGGGAGCTGTTTTTT. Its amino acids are CASSPSHAARSTGELFF.